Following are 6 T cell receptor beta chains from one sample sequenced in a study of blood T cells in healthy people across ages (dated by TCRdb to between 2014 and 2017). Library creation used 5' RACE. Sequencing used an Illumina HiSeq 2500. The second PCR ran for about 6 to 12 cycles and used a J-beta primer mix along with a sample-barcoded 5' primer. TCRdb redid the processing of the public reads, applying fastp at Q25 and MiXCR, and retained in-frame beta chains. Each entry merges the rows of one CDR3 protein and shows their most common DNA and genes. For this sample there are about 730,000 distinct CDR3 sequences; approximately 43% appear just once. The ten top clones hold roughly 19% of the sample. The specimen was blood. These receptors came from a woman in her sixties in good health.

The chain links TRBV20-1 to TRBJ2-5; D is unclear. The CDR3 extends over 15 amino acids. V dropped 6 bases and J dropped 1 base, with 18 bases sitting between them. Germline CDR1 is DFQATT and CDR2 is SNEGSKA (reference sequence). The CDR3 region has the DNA TGCAGTGCGCCCCTGTCGGGTGCAGGCCAAGAGACCCAGTACTTC. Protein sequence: CSAPLSGAGQETQYF.

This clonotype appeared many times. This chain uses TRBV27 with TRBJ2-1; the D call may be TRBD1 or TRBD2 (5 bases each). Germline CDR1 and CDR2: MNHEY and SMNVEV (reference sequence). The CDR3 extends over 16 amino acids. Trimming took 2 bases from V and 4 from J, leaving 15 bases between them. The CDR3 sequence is CASSLPGGPQYNEQFF. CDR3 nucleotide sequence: TGTGCCAGCAGTTTACCTGGGGGTCCCCAATACAATGAGCAGTTCTTC.

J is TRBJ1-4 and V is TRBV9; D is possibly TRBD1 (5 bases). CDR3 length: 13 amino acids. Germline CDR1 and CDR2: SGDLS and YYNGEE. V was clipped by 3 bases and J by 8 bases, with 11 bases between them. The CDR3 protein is CASSANPGEKLFF. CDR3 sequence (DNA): TGTGCCAGCAGCGCGAACCCAGGGGAAAAACTGTTTTTT.

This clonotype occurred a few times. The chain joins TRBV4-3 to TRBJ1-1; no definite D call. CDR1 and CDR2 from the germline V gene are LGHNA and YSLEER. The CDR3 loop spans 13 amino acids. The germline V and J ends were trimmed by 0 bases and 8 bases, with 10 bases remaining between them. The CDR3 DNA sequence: TGCGCCAGCAGCCAAGATAGGAGGTTAGAAGCTTTCTTT. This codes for CASSQDRRLEAFF.

The CDR3 DNA follows: TGTGCCAGCTCACCAGAAACCGGGGGAACACAGCCCCAGCATTTT. Translating it yields CASSPETGGTQPQHF. This chain joins TRBV18 and TRBJ1-5; tentative D call: TRBD1 (5 bases). The CDR3 has 15 amino acids. Per the germline V gene, CDR1 is KGHSH and CDR2 is LQKENI. Trimming removed 2 bases from V and 7 bases from J, with 15 bases in between.

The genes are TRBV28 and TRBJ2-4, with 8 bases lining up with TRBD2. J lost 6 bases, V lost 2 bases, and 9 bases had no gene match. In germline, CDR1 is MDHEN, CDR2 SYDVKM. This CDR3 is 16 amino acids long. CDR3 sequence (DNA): TGTGCCAGCAGTTTAACCACCTGGACTAGCAGAAACATTCAGTACTTC. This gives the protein CASSLTTWTSRNIQYF.